This record concerns one TCR beta chain sequence. Possible read error: a much larger clone is one base away. Hyperthyroidism was newly diagnosed in patients aged 18 to 65 (duration under 2 months). Investigators excluded patients with uncontrolled infection, other autoimmune disease, pregnancy or lactation. These data belong to a study of T cells in Graves' hyperthyroidism and ophthalmopathy. For the study at large: Any treatment followed the collection of peripheral blood at initial diagnosis.

Amplified TCR beta CDR3 regions derived from RNA transcripts. A first-round RT-PCR of the TCR CDR3 used the HTBI primer set. TCRdb reprocessed the multiplex PCR reads via MiXCR and lists one record per CDR3 protein. The data contain around 690,000 distinct CDR3 sequences, roughly 17% of them singletons. Sample: blood. The origin of this receptor is a man aged 45-65 years with Graves' hyperthyroidism.

DNA for the CDR3: TGTGCCAGCAAGAGGGGAGCCGGGGAGCCGTTTTTT. Translated, it gives CASKRGAGEPFF. V and J are TRBV2 and TRBJ2-2; TRBD1 or TRBD2 may be the D gene (5 bases each). CDR1 is SNHLY, CDR2 FYNNEI, per germline. The CDR3 consists of 12 residues.